These 27 T cell receptor beta chains came from one sample sequenced in a study of CD4+ T cells in melanoma. The assay was immunoSEQ multiplex PCR, and TCRdb's table has in-frame clones only and misses some. The sample shows 7,500 to 9,500 clones, under 75% of them seen only once. Material for sequencing was cells from a culture (not recorded whether cultured in vitro). The receptors were gathered from a human donor with melanoma.

The chain couples TRBV2 to TRBJ1-2; D not certain. Germline lookup yields CDR1 SNHLY and CDR2 FYNNEI. V was clipped by 7 bases and J by 3 bases, with 15 bases between them. There are 14 residues in the CDR3. CDR3 in DNA: TGTGCCAGCACCCCACTCGAGGGTTACTATGGCTACACCTTC. It yields the protein CASTPLEGYYGYTF.

This clone was observed a few times. The V gene is TRBV27, the J gene TRBJ1-1; 8 bases map to TRBD1. This CDR3 is built from 17 residues. Germline CDR1 MNHEY, CDR2 SMNVEV (reference sequence). With 5 bases clipped from V and 1 base from J, the junction kept 12 bases outside the gene matches. CDR3 protein: CASSPRTGRIANTEAFF. In nucleotides, the CDR3 is TGTGCCAGCAGTCCCAGGACAGGGCGGATCGCGAACACTGAAGCTTTCTTT.

The chain combines TRBV2 with TRBJ2-7, with 7 bases identical to TRBD2. The CDR3 consists of 19 residues. CDR1 and CDR2 (germline): SNHLY, FYNNEI. V lost 0 bases and J lost 3; bases outside the gene matches: 17. The CDR3 sequence is CASSEALIGGEGRLYEQYF. In DNA, the CDR3 is TGTGCCAGCAGTGAAGCCTTAATTGGTGGGGAGGGGCGTCTCTACGAGCAGTACTTC.

This clone was seen only a few times. The chain employs TRBV6-1 and TRBJ1-6; a possible D gene is TRBD1 (6 bases). CDR1 is MNHNS and CDR2 is SASEGT in the germline V gene. The CDR3 runs to 15 residues. Deletions cut 1 base from V and 9 bases from J, with 13 bases between. The CDR3 reads CASSEGGTSGSPLHF. The CDR3, as DNA: TGTGCCAGCAGTGAAGGAGGGACATCCGGTTCACCCCTCCACTTT.

Sample share makes this clone medium-sized. The rearrangement uses TRBV7-9 and TRBJ1-1, with D unresolved. The CDR3 is 12 amino acids. Germline loops: CDR1 SEHNR, CDR2 FQNEAQ (reference sequence). The V and J ends lost 2 bases and 7 bases respectively, with 8 bases between them. This CDR3 reads CASSLSLSEAFF. The CDR3 DNA sequence: TGTGCCAGCAGCTTATCCCTTAGTGAAGCTTTCTTT. Together with reference TRBV7-9 and TRBJ1-1, the CDR3 gives the full variable domain: DTGVSQNPRHKITKRGQNVTFRCDPISEHNRLYWYRQTLGQGPEFLTYFQNEAQLEKSRLLSDRFSAERPKGSFSTLEIQRTEQGDSAMYLCASSLSLSEAFFGQGTRLTVV.

Only a few counts were recorded for this clone. The chain is built from TRBV6-5 and TRBJ1-6; D unclear. Germline V gene sequence: CDR1 MNHEY, CDR2 SVGAGI. Between the trimmed V and J ends, which lost 2 bases and 8 bases, there was a span of 7 bases. The CDR3 is made up of 13 amino acids. The CDR3 DNA sequence: TGTGCCAGCAGTTACAGTCGGGATTCACCCCTCCACTTT. Translating gives CASSYSRDSPLHF.

V usage is TRBV10-1 and J usage is TRBJ1-5; D not resolved. CDR3 length equals 13 residues. Trimming left V 0 bases short and J 7 bases short, with 7 bases between. CDR1 and CDR2 from the germline V gene are WNHNN and SYGVQD (reference sequence). In DNA form, the CDR3 reads TGCGCCAGCAGTGAGTCGTTGGGGCAGCCCCAGCATTTT. Its translation is CASSESLGQPQHF.

The chain recombines TRBV9 with TRBJ2-5; 7 bases map to TRBD2. The trim removed 2 bases at V and 0 bases at J, leaving 10 bases unmatched. This CDR3 is 17 amino acids long. CDR1 SGDLS and CDR2 YYNGEE come from the germline V gene. Here the CDR3 DNA reads TGTGCCAGCAGCGTTCACGGGACTACAACGTACCAAGAGACCCAGTACTTC. It specifies CASSVHGTTTYQETQYF.

The chain uses TRBV2 and TRBJ1-2, with D unresolved. The CDR3 extends over 14 amino acids. V was shortened by 7 bases and J by 7 bases, with 19 bases between the two germline ends. Germline V lookup: CDR1 SNHLY, CDR2 FYNNEI. The CDR3: CASMLDLRPRGYTF. CDR3 bases: TGTGCCAGCATGCTAGATCTCCGGCCTCGTGGCTACACCTTC.

This clone was seen more than once but under ten times. The rearrangement uses TRBV18 and TRBJ1-2, with D tentatively TRBD1 (6 bases). Germline values: CDR1 KGHSH, CDR2 LQKENI. Trimming took 0 bases from V and 8 from J, leaving 13 bases between them. This CDR3 contains 14 residues. CDR3 DNA sequence: TGTGCCAGCTCACCACCGGGTCAAGACAGGGGCTACACCTTC. Translation gives CASSPPGQDRGYTF.

The chain combines TRBV19 with TRBJ1-2; D uncertain. V dropped 10 bases and J dropped 0 bases, with 21 bases sitting between them. CDR1 is LNHDA and CDR2 is SQIVND in the germline V gene (reference sequence). The CDR3 consists of 16 residues. Written as DNA, the CDR3 is TGTGCCACCCACGCCCCAAGACGCTTAGCTAACTATGGCTACACCTTC. It encodes CATHAPRRLANYGYTF.

J is TRBJ1-2 and V is TRBV7-8; TRBD1 agrees at 7 bases. From germline, CDR1 is SGHVS and CDR2 FQNEAQ. The CDR3 covers 13 residues. V lost 1 base, J lost 12 bases, and 8 bases stayed unmatched. For the CDR3, the DNA is TGTGCCAGCAGCTTAGGCGAGACAGGGACCCACACCTTC. Translation: CASSLGETGTHTF.

The chain couples TRBV5-4 to TRBJ1-2, with D possibly TRBD1 on 5 matching bases. Trimming stripped 4 bases from V and 0 bases from J, with 19 bases between. Germline-derived CDR1 and CDR2 are SGHNT and YYREEE (reference sequence). The CDR3 runs to 17 residues. CDR3 DNA: TGTGCCAGCAGCACCCTACGGAACAGGTCCCCTAACTATGGCTACACCTTC. Translation gives CASSTLRNRSPNYGYTF.

The chain carries TRBV5-4 and TRBJ1-3; D is unclear. V was pared by 4 bases and J by 3 bases, with 17 bases between. Germline V gene lookup returns CDR1 SGHNT and CDR2 YYREEE (reference sequence). This CDR3 spans 16 amino acids. In DNA form, the CDR3 reads TGTGCCAGCAGCAAACCCGGGCAGGACTTTGGAAACACCATATATTTT. Its translation: CASSKPGQDFGNTIYF.

This chain connects TRBV14 to TRBJ2-5; D is unclear. Germline V CDR1 and CDR2: SGHDN, FVKESK. V shed 3 bases and J shed 4 bases, with 12 bases lying between them. The CDR3 runs to 14 residues. The CDR3 is CASSQGWTGETQYF. The DNA of the CDR3 is TGTGCCAGCAGCCAGGGGTGGACGGGAGAGACCCAGTACTTC.

J is TRBJ2-5 and V is TRBV7-3; tentatively, D is TRBD1 or TRBD2 (5 bases each). This CDR3 contains 14 residues. Germline V gives CDR1 SGHTA, CDR2 FQGTGA. Trimming pared 2 bases from V and 5 bases from J, leaving 12 bases between. Here the CDR3 reads CASSLGQGAETQYF. The CDR3 nucleotides are TGTGCCAGCAGCTTAGGGCAGGGAGCCGAGACCCAGTACTTC. The variable domain in full, with the rest retrieved from reference TRBV7-3 and TRBJ2-5, is GAGVSQTPSNKVTEKGKYVELRCDPISGHTALYWYRQSLGQGPEFLIYFQGTGAADDSGLPNDRFFAVRPEGSVSTLKIQRTERGDSAVYLCASSLGQGAETQYFGPGTRLLVL.

The chain is built from TRBV5-4 and TRBJ2-3; TRBD2 matches at 12 bases. There are 16 residues in the CDR3. In germline, CDR1 is SGHNT, CDR2 YYREEE (reference sequence). After removal of 4 bases from V and 0 bases from J, the junction contained 3 bases not matched to a gene. The CDR3 reads CASSKTSGGSTDTQYF. CDR3 DNA sequence: TGTGCCAGCAGCAAGACTAGCGGGGGTAGCACAGATACGCAGTATTTT.

This clone was observed once. The V call is TRBV27, the J call TRBJ2-7; D unclear. With 2 bases removed from V and 0 bases from J, the gap between germline ends came to 20 bases. Germline lookup yields CDR1 MNHEY and CDR2 SMNVEV (reference sequence). The CDR3 is 18 amino acids. CDR3 bases: TGTGCCAGCAGTTTACGCTACCGATCGGCAGGCGCCTCCTACGAGCAGTACTTC. Translation: CASSLRYRSAGASYEQYF.

This sequence joins TRBV5-1 and TRBJ2-3, with D perhaps TRBD2 (6 bases). Germline V lookup: CDR1 SGHRS, CDR2 YFSETQ. The germline V and J ends were trimmed by 3 bases and 2 bases, with 19 bases remaining between them. This CDR3 contains 17 residues. The CDR3 reads CASSYNSGGPFTDTQYF. The CDR3 nucleotides are TGCGCCAGCAGCTACAATTCCGGGGGACCCTTCACAGATACGCAGTATTTT.

The chain has TRBV6-5 and TRBJ1-1; D uncertain. Trimming stripped 5 bases from V and 2 bases from J, with 6 bases between. From germline, CDR1 is MNHEY and CDR2 SVGAGI. There are 12 residues in the CDR3. CDR3 loop: CASSPSNTEAFF. The CDR3 DNA sequence: TGTGCCAGCAGTCCCTCTAACACTGAAGCTTTCTTT.

CDR3 amino acids: CASSYSWGTNTEAFF. The CDR3 DNA reads as TGTGCCAGCAGTTACTCGTGGGGGACGAACACTGAAGCTTTCTTT. This chain connects TRBV6-6 to TRBJ1-1; tentative D call: TRBD1 (5 bases). The CDR3 contains 15 residues. Trimming stripped 0 bases from V and 1 base from J, with 9 bases between. CDR1 and CDR2 from the germline V gene are MNHNY and SVGAGI (reference sequence).

The chain is built from TRBV6-5 and TRBJ1-2; D ambiguous. CDR3 length: 13 amino acids. The V end lost 5 bases, the J end lost 3 bases, and 10 bases lay between the germline ends. Germline V lookup: CDR1 MNHEY, CDR2 SVGAGI. The chain's CDR3 is CASSDTGDYGYTF. CDR3 nucleotide sequence: TGTGCCAGCAGTGATACGGGTGACTATGGCTACACCTTC.

CDR3: CASSVESGARNTIYF. The CDR3 nucleotides read TGTGCCAGCAGCGTAGAAAGCGGCGCCAGAAACACCATATATTTT. The V and J genes are TRBV9 and TRBJ1-3; D gene uncertain. The CDR3 has 15 amino acids. Germline assignment: CDR1 SGDLS and CDR2 YYNGEE. Trimming removed 0 bases from V and 5 bases from J, with 12 bases in between. Full variable domain (missing parts from reference TRBV9 and TRBJ1-3): DSGVTQTPKHLITATGQRVTLRCSPRSGDLSVYWYQQSLDQGLQFLIQYYNGEERAKGNILERFSAQQFPDLHSELNLSSLELGDSALYFCASSVESGARNTIYFGEGSWLTVV.

The V call is TRBV9, the J call TRBJ1-1; D is unclear. The V end lost 3 bases, the J end lost 5 bases, and 11 bases lay between the germline ends. Per the germline V gene, CDR1 is SGDLS and CDR2 is YYNGEE. The CDR3 covers 13 residues. CDR3 residues: CASSATSGTEAFF. As DNA, the CDR3 is TGTGCCAGCAGCGCCACGTCTGGTACTGAAGCTTTCTTT.

This clone appeared a single time. The V and J genes are TRBV10-2 and TRBJ1-4; no clear D gene. Per germline, CDR1 WSHSY and CDR2 SAAADI. The CDR3 runs to 14 residues. Trimming left V 6 bases short and J 5 bases short, with 13 bases between. The CDR3 nucleotides are TGCGCCAGCAGGCCTCAATGGGCCAATGAAAAACTGTTTTTT. Its protein product is CASRPQWANEKLFF.

The CDR3 DNA is TGTGCCAGCTCACCACTCCCGGACTGGGGGGTACAAGAGACCCAGTACTTC. This encodes CASSPLPDWGVQETQYF. The chain recombines TRBV18 with TRBJ2-5, with D possibly matching TRBD2 (6 bases). Trimming removed 1 base from V and 2 bases from J, with 17 bases in between. From germline, CDR1 is KGHSH and CDR2 LQKENI. CDR3 length equals 17 residues.

The gene calls are TRBV18 and TRBJ2-5, with unresolved D. Germline V gene lookup returns CDR1 KGHSH and CDR2 LQKENI. V lost 2 bases and J 4 bases, leaving 8 bases between the germline ends. The CDR3 consists of 13 residues. CDR3 residues: CASSPGTLETQYF. DNA of the CDR3: TGTGCCAGCTCACCAGGTACCTTAGAGACCCAGTACTTC.